The present TCR beta chain was sequenced within a study of T cells in Graves' hyperthyroidism and ophthalmopathy. Findings and limits, study-wide: The blood repertoire included most of the expanded thyroid clonotypes above 0.001. Researchers report that a 13 V-J model separated ophthalmopathy from stable hyperthyroidism.

On this clonotype: The antigen is undetermined.

Disease duration under 2 months; hyperthyroidism patients were aged 18 to 65. Using about 10 ml of fresh peripheral blood, PBMCs were prepared. Amplified regions were TCR beta CDR3 sequences from RNA transcripts. The study used the HTBI primer set for a first-round RT-PCR of the TCR CDR3. MiXCR, run by TCRdb on the multiplex PCR reads, gives a single entry per CDR3 protein. The repertoire holds hundreds of thousands of distinct CDR3 sequences, with roughly 17% as singletons. Germline V CDR1 and CDR2: SGHKS, YYEKEE (reference sequence). CDR3 length: 14 residues. V dropped 4 bases and J dropped 0 bases, with 11 bases sitting between them.

The clonotype originates from a woman in her twenties or thirties with Graves' hyperthyroidism. The chain carries TRBV5-5 and TRBJ2-7; D call uncertain. The source material was blood. The CDR3 bases are TGTGCCAGCAGCCCCCTAACGAGCTCCTACGAGCAGTACTTC. This translates into CASSPLTSSYEQYF. Supplemented by reference TRBV5-5 and TRBJ2-7, the full variable domain reads DAGVTQSPTHLIKTRGQQVTLRCSPISGHKSVSWYQQVLGQGPQFIFQYYEKEERGRGNFPDRFSARQFPNYSSELNVNALLLGDSALYLCASSPLTSSYEQYFGPGTRLTVT.